The T cell receptor beta chain described here comes from a study of T-cell reconstitution after alpha-beta-depleted transplantation in children. Regarding the study as a whole: A year had passed since transplant, and T-cell counts and diversity by then came mostly from newly produced T cells. It was surviving recipient T cells and thymic progenitors that gave some patients high TCRbeta diversity at day 60. Expanded graft clones, several hundred of them, were reportedly the source of alpha-beta T cells about two months after transplant.

Preparation of the TCRbeta library was carried out with unique molecular identifiers. One entry per CDR3 protein, called by TCRdb with MiXCR from the PCR reads. The data hold around 500,000 distinct CDR3 sequences, with roughly 23% observed a single time. On this clonotype: Its target is not known.

This clonotype was sampled from a boy in the first two years of life who had a stem cell transplant for acute myeloid leukemia, so the T cells may come from the graft donor. The sample was PBMCs, mostly from graft donor cells, taken 360 days after TCRalphabeta/CD19-depleted stem cell transplant.

CDR3 sequence: CAISEGATRAEAFF. The CDR3, as DNA: TGTGCCATCAGTGAGGGGGCCACGAGGGCTGAAGCTTTCTTT. This rearrangement joins TRBV10-3 to TRBJ1-1; a weak D match, TRBD1 (5 bases). Germline lookup yields CDR1 ENHRY and CDR2 SYGVKD. This CDR3 region has 14 residues. The V end was cut by 2 bases, the J end by 6 bases, with 13 bases between.